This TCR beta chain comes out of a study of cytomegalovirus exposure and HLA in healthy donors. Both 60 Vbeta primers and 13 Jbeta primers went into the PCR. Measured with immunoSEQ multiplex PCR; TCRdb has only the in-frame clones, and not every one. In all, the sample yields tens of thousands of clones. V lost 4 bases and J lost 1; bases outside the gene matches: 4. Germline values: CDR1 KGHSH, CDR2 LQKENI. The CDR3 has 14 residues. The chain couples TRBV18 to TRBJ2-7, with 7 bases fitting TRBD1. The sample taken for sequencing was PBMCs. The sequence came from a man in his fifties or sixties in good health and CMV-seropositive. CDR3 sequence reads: CASSLGQASYEQYF. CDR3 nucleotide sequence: TGTGCCAGCTCACTCGGACAGGCATCCTACGAGCAGTACTTC.